This T cell receptor (beta chain) was identified in a study of cytomegalovirus exposure and HLA in healthy donors. Note on this clone: Antigen unknown.

Study-level points and caveats: Previous analysis showed most TCR beta V segments were productive about 87% or about 30% of the time. Associated with cytomegalovirus, according to the listing, were 150 to 200 TCR beta chains. A later analysis associated 15,000 or so TCR beta sequences with HLA alleles at a 0.05 false discovery rate. Rare TCR sequences dominated, though some public TCRs recurred in many donors.

The CDR3 is made up of 13 amino acids. Germline values: CDR1 MGHRA, CDR2 YSYEKL. Deletions cut 0 bases from V and 5 bases from J, with 7 bases between. The PCR used 60 Vbeta and 13 Jbeta primers. Some clones are missing from TCRdb's copy, which holds only in-frame ones; the method was immunoSEQ multiplex PCR. The table lists roughly 150,000 clones, approximately 85% of them singletons. Input material: PBMCs. This sequence joins TRBV4-1 and TRBJ1-2; TRBD1 might be the D (5 bases). The source is a woman between 18 and 29 years old in good health and CMV-seronegative. The CDR3 protein is CASSQERGYGYTF. The DNA of the CDR3 is TGCGCCAGCAGCCAAGAAAGGGGATATGGCTACACCTTC.